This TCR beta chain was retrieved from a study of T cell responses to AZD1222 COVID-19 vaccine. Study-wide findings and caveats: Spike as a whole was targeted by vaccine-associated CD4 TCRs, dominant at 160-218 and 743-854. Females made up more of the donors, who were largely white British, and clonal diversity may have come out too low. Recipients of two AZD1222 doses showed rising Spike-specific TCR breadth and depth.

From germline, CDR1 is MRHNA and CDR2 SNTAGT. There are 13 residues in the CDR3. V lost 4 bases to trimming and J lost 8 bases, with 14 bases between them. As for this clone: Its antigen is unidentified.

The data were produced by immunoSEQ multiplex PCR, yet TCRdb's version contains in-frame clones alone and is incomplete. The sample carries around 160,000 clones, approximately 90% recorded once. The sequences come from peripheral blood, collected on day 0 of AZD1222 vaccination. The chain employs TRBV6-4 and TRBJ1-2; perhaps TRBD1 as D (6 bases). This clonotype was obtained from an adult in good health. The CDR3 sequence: CASSAQGGGGYTF. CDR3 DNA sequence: TGTGCCAGCAGTGCCCAAGGGGGAGGAGGCTACACCTTC.